The clone carrying this TCR beta chain came up many times. The authors amplified TCR beta CDR3 regions from RNA transcripts. HTBI-primed RT-PCR formed the first round, and a multiplex PCR formed the second. TCRdb redid the calling of the multiplex PCR reads with MiXCR, one entry per CDR3 protein. This table has nearly 400,000 distinct CDR3 sequences, approximately 20% appearing once. The sample is drawn from a study of Graves' ophthalmopathy and Graves' hyperthyroidism. The ends lost 0 bases at V and 4 bases at J; junction bases unmatched: 2. This CDR3 is 16 amino acids long. Germline CDR1 is LNHNV and CDR2 is YYDKDF (reference sequence).

This sequence was found in a woman aged 18-29 years with Graves' ophthalmopathy. This rearrangement joins TRBV15 to TRBJ2-7, with TRBD2 matching over 14 bases. The sample comprised peripheral blood. Here the CDR3 reads CATSRDRTSGRYEQYF. The CDR3 DNA sequence: TGTGCCACCAGCAGAGATAGGACTAGCGGGAGGTACGAGCAGTACTTC. The full variable domain, its missing parts supplied by reference TRBV15 and TRBJ2-7, is DAMVIQNPRYQVTQFGKPVTLSCSQTLNHNVMYWYQQKSSQAPKLLFHYYDKDFNNEADTPDNFQSRRPNTSFCFLDIRSPGLGDTAMYLCATSRDRTSGRYEQYFGPGTRLTVT.